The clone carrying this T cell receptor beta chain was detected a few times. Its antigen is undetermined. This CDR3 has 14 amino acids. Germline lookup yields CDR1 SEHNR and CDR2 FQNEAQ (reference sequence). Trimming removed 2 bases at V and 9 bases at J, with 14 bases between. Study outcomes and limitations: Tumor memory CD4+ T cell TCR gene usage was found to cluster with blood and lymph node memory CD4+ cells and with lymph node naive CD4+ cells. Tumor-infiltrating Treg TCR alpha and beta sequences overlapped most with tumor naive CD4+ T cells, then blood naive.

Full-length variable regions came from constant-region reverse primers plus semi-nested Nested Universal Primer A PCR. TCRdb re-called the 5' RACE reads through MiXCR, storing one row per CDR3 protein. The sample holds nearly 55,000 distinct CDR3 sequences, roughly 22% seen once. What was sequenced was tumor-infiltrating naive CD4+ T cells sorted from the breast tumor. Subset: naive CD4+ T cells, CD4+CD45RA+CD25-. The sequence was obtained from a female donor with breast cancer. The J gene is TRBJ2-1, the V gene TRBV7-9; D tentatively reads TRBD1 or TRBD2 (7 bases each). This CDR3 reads CASSLQGGAIEQFF. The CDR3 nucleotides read TGTGCCAGCAGCTTACAGGGGGGGGCTATTGAGCAGTTCTTC.